Detailed here is one T cell receptor beta chain. Its target is unknown. For the second PCR, which ran for roughly 7 to 11 cycles, a sample-barcoded 5' primer and a J-beta primer mix were used. Every cDNA molecule carried a tag from a template-switch adaptor bearing 12 random nucleotides. MiXCR, run by TCRdb on the 5' RACE reads, gives a single entry per CDR3 protein. The repertoire holds around 800,000 distinct CDR3 sequences, about 47% seen once, with about a sixth in the top ten. The record originates from a study of blood T cells in healthy people across ages. Study-level results: TCR beta diversity correlated strongly with naive T cell percentage. Changes seen in expanded clonotypes were possibly confounded by donor CMV status left unknown.

The germline V gene has CDR1 MGHDK and CDR2 SYGVNS. V dropped 2 bases and J dropped 10 bases, with 11 bases sitting between them. The CDR3 has 13 amino acids. Material: blood. V is TRBV25-1 and J is TRBJ1-4; the D is unclear. The sequence was obtained from a man at least 80 years old in good health. CDR3 nucleotide sequence: TGTGCCAGCAGTGAACGCGGCGTAGGAAAACTGTTTTTT. It translates to CASSERGVGKLFF.